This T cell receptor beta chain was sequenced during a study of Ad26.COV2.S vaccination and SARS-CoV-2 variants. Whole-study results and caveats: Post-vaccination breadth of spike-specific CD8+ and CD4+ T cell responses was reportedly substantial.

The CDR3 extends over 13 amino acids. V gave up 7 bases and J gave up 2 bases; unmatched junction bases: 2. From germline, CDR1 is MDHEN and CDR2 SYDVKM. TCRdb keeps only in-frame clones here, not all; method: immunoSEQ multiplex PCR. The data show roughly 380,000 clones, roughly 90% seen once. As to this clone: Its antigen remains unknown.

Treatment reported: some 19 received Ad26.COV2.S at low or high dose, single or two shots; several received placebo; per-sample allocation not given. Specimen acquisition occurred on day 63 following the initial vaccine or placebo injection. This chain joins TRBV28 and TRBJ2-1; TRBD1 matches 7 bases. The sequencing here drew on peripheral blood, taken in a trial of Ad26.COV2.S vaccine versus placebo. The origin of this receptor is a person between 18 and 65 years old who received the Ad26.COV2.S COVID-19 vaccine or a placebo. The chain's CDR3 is CASKDRAYNEQFF. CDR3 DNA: TGTGCCAGCAAAGACAGGGCCTACAATGAGCAGTTCTTC.